Listed below are T cell receptor beta chains from one sample, sequenced in a study of control samples from healthy donors and cancer patients. Assay used: immunoSEQ multiplex PCR; TCRdb lists only in-frame clones, some missing. This repertoire includes around 190,000 clones. The source material was blood. These receptors originate from a woman aged 25 to 39 in good health. CDR3s include the opening cysteine and the closing phenylalanine or tryptophan. The D gene is left open where the match is weak.

J: TRBJ2-4; D: TRBD1; V: TRBV3-1/TRBV3-2; CDR3: CASSLGTAVLGNIQYF; DNA: TGTGCCAGCAGCCTCGGGACAGCAGTTCTGGGGAACATTCAGTACTTC
J: TRBJ1-2; D: -; V: TRBV5-1; CDR3: CASSLGQNYGYTF; DNA: TGCGCCAGCAGCTTGGGACAGAACTATGGCTACACCTTC
J: TRBJ2-2; D: -; V: TRBV9; CDR3: CASSLDGELFF; DNA: TGTGCCAGCAGCTTAGACGGGGAGCTGTTTTTT
J: TRBJ2-5; D: -; V: TRBV5-8; CDR3: CASSRGVETQYF; DNA: TGTGCCAGCAGTCGCGGGGTAGAGACCCAGTACTTC
J: TRBJ1-2; D: -; V: TRBV9; CDR3: CASSVDGYGYTF; DNA: TGTGCCAGCAGCGTAGATGGCTATGGCTACACCTTC
J: TRBJ1-2; D: -; V: TRBV28; CDR3: CASSIQGFGYTF; DNA: TGTGCCAGCAGTATACAGGGATTTGGCTACACCTTC
J: TRBJ1-4; D: TRBD1; V: TRBV5-1; CDR3: CASSAGTGPPNEKLFF; DNA: TGCGCCAGCAGTGCCGGGACAGGGCCTCCGAATGAAAAACTGTTTTTT
J: TRBJ2-5; D: TRBD2; V: TRBV11-2; CDR3: CASSLESLAGGQETQYF; DNA: TGTGCCAGCAGCTTAGAATCGCTAGCGGGGGGGCAAGAGACCCAGTACTTC
J: TRBJ1-6; D: TRBD1; V: TRBV4-1; CDR3: CASNTGEGSPLHF; DNA: TGCGCCAGCAACACAGGGGAGGGTTCACCCCTCCACTTT
J: TRBJ1-6; D: -; V: TRBV10-1; CDR3: CASSDEGPRASPLHF; DNA: TGCGCCAGCAGTGACGAGGGGCCGCGAGCTTCACCCCTCCACTTT
J: TRBJ2-1; D: -; V: TRBV15; CDR3: CATSSTSGEQFF; DNA: TGTGCCACCAGCAGTACGAGCGGTGAGCAGTTCTTC
J: TRBJ1-4; D: TRBD1; V: TRBV4-3; CDR3: CASSLSSGTGGWGNEKLFF; DNA: TGCGCCAGCAGCCTGTCCTCCGGGACAGGGGGATGGGGTAATGAAAAACTGTTTTTT
J: TRBJ1-2; D: TRBD1; V: TRBV28; CDR3: CAVGTGGNF; DNA: TGTGCCGTAGGGACAGGGGGGAACTTC
J: TRBJ1-5; D: -; V: TRBV5-1; CDR3: CASSLKKGRSNQPQHF; DNA: TGCGCCAGCAGCTTGAAAAAGGGACGGAGCAATCAGCCCCAGCATTTT
J: TRBJ1-3; D: TRBD1; V: TRBV19; CDR3: CASSLQGQGSGNTIYF; DNA: TGTGCCAGTAGTCTCCAGGGACAGGGGTCCGGAAACACCATATATTTT
J: TRBJ2-7; D: -; V: TRBV3-1/TRBV3-2; CDR3: CASSRGDYEQYF; DNA: TGTGCCAGCAGCCGAGGGGACTACGAGCAGTACTTC
J: TRBJ1-1; D: -; V: TRBV12-3/TRBV12-4; CDR3: CASSFAGATEAFF; DNA: TGTGCCAGCAGTTTTGCGGGGGCCACTGAAGCTTTCTTT
J: TRBJ2-7; D: TRBD1; V: TRBV4-2; CDR3: CASSLAYRGPYEQYF; DNA: TGTGCCAGCAGCCTAGCTTACAGGGGGCCCTACGAGCAGTACTTC
J: TRBJ1-3; D: -; V: TRBV7-9; CDR3: CASSLSGRTAGNTIYF; DNA: TGTGCCAGCAGCTTATCCGGACGGACGGCTGGAAACACCATATATTTT
J: TRBJ1-3; D: -; V: TRBV19; CDR3: CASSITRDRRGNTIYF; DNA: TGTGCCAGTAGTATAACCCGGGACCGTAGAGGAAACACCATATATTTT
J: TRBJ2-4; D: -; V: TRBV9; CDR3: CASSVATGPLAKNIQYF; DNA: TGTGCCAGCAGCGTGGCGACAGGCCCTCTAGCCAAAAACATTCAGTACTTC
J: TRBJ1-1; D: -; V: TRBV28; CDR3: CASSLWRGAFTEAFF; DNA: TGTGCCAGCAGTTTGTGGAGGGGAGCATTCACTGAAGCTTTCTTT
J: TRBJ1-1; D: -; V: TRBV30; CDR3: CAWRERQSNTEAFF; DNA: TGTGCCTGGAGGGAAAGGCAGTCGAACACTGAAGCTTTCTTT
J: TRBJ2-5; D: -; V: TRBV5-1; CDR3: CASSPLLSKETQYF; DNA: TGCGCCAGCAGCCCACTATTATCCAAAGAGACCCAGTACTTC
J: TRBJ2-7; D: -; V: TRBV6-5; CDR3: CASSSNLGAGAYEQYF; DNA: TGTGCCAGCAGTTCGAACCTCGGGGCCGGAGCCTACGAGCAGTACTTC
J: TRBJ1-2; D: TRBD1; V: TRBV4-1; CDR3: CASSQNRDRANYGYTF; DNA: TGCGCCAGCAGCCAGAACCGGGACAGGGCCAACTATGGCTACACCTTC
J: TRBJ1-5; D: -; V: TRBV30; CDR3: CAWSVRINQPQHF; DNA: TGTGCCTGGAGTGTCAGGATTAATCAGCCCCAGCATTTT
J: TRBJ2-2; D: -; V: TRBV5-1; CDR3: CASSLGAGPGELFF; DNA: TGCGCCAGCAGCTTGGGTGCGGGGCCCGGGGAGCTGTTTTTT